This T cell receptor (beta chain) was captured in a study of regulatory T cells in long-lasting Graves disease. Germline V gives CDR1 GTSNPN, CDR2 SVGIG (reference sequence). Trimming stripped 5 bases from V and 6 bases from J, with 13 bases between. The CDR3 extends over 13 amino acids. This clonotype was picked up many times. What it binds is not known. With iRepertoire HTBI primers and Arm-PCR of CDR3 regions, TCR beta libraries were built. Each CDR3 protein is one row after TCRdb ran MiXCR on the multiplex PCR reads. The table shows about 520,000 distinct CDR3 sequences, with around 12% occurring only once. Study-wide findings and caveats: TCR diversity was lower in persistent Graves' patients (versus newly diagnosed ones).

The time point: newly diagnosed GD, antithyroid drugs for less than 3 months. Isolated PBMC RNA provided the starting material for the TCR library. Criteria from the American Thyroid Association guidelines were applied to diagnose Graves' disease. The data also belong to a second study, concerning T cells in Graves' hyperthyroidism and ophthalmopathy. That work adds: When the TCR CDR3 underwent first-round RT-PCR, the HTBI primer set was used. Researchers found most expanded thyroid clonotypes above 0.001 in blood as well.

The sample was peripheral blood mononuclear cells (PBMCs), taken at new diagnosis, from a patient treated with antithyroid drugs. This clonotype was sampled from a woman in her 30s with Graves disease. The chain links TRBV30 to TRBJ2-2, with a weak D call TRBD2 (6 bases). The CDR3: CAWQVGEAGELFF. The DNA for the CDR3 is TGTGCCTGGCAGGTGGGGGAGGCCGGGGAGCTGTTTTTT.